The 17 T cell receptor beta chains below all came from one sample that was sequenced in a study of blood T cell repertoires in COVID-19. Method: immunoSEQ multiplex PCR; TCRdb's copy keeps in-frame clones and lacks some. This table has approximately 340,000 clones, roughly 89% appearing once. The specimen was peripheral blood. These receptors came from a man aged 25-45 years with COVID-19, enrolled during active disease.

The chain couples TRBV15 to TRBJ2-3; TRBD1 might be the D (5 bases). The CDR3 covers 14 residues. Between the trimmed V and J ends, which lost 2 bases and 4 bases, there was a span of 10 bases. Germline-derived CDR1 and CDR2 are LNHNV and YYDKDF (reference sequence). The CDR3 sequence: CATSRIAGSDTQYF. As DNA, the CDR3 is TGTGCCACCAGCAGAATAGCAGGGTCAGATACGCAGTATTTT.

This clone showed up just once. V and J are TRBV10-1 and TRBJ1-1; D might be TRBD1 (5 bases). Germline CDR1 and CDR2: WNHNN and SYGVQD (reference sequence). The V and J ends lost 7 bases and 5 bases respectively, with 8 bases between them. This CDR3 is 11 amino acids long. DNA for the CDR3: TGCGCCAGCAAACGGGGGACTGAAGCTTTCTTT. Translation: CASKRGTEAFF.

This chain connects TRBV18 to TRBJ2-7, with 7 bases aligning to TRBD1. The CDR3 has 15 amino acids. Germline V gene data show CDR1 as KGHSH and CDR2 as LQKENI. V lost 3 bases, J lost 0 bases, and 5 bases stayed unmatched. CDR3 loop: CASSPGQASSYEQYF. The CDR3 nucleotides are TGTGCCAGCTCACCTGGACAGGCCTCCTCCTACGAGCAGTACTTC.

This chain links TRBV6-5 with TRBJ2-6, with 9 bases fitting TRBD2. This CDR3 spans 16 amino acids. Germline CDR1 reads MNHEY; CDR2 reads SVGAGI. The trim removed 4 bases at V and 4 bases at J, leaving 5 bases unmatched. CDR3 bases: TGTGCCAGCAGTTTTAAGGGGACTAGCGGGGCCAACGTCCTGACTTTC. Its translation: CASSFKGTSGANVLTF.

The chain recombines TRBV10-3 with TRBJ1-1, with no clear D. Germline V gene sequence: CDR1 ENHRY, CDR2 SYGVKD. V was cut by 2 bases and J by 10 bases, with 11 bases left in between. The CDR3 length is 12 residues. CDR3 DNA: TGTGCCATCAGTGAGCTGGGGAGGGTAGCTTTCTTT. This translates into CAISELGRVAFF.

The rearrangement links TRBV11-2 to TRBJ2-5, with 7 bases lining up with TRBD2. From germline, CDR1 is SGHAT and CDR2 FQNNGV. V lost 2 bases, J lost 5 bases, and 11 bases stayed unmatched. This CDR3 comprises 16 residues. In DNA form, the CDR3 reads TGTGCCAGCAGCTTAAGGGCGGGAGTTGGGTTGGAGACCCAGTACTTC. It yields the protein CASSLRAGVGLETQYF.

This sequence joins TRBV4-1 and TRBJ1-4; no clear D gene. Germline values: CDR1 MGHRA, CDR2 YSYEKL. V lost 7 bases and J lost 0, with 12 bases in between. This CDR3 is 15 amino acids long. The DNA for the CDR3 is TGCGCCAGCACCTCTTCCGGTGCAACTAATGAAAAACTGTTTTTT. Translation gives CASTSSGATNEKLFF.

The chain recombines TRBV30 with TRBJ2-7, with 8 nucleotides matching TRBD1. The CDR3 length is 12 residues. The germline V gene encodes CDR1 GTSNPN and CDR2 SVGIG (reference sequence). The ends lost 5 bases at V and 5 bases at J; junction bases unmatched: 5. CDR3 sequence reads: CAWGQGRDEQYF. In nucleotides, the CDR3 is TGTGCCTGGGGACAGGGCCGGGACGAGCAGTACTTC. Filled out from reference TRBV30 and TRBJ2-7, the complete variable domain reads SQTIHQWPATLVQPVGSPLSLECTVEGTSNPNLYWYRQAAGRGLQLLFYSVGIGQISSEVPQNLSASRPQDRQFILSSKKLLLSDSGFYLCAWGQGRDEQYFGPGTRLTVT.

The V and J genes are TRBV6-6 and TRBJ1-5; D not certain. This CDR3 region has 13 residues. The ends were cut back, 10 bases at V and 4 bases at J, with 14 bases in the middle. Germline V gene lookup returns CDR1 MNHNY and CDR2 SVGAGI (reference sequence). In DNA, the CDR3 is TGTGCCACCGAACTAATCGGGAATCAGCCCCAGCATTTT. Its protein product is CATELIGNQPQHF.

The count of this clone is one. V and J are TRBV28 and TRBJ2-1, with 7 bases lining up with TRBD2. In germline, CDR1 is MDHEN, CDR2 SYDVKM. V dropped 8 bases and J dropped 6; count of bases not matched to a gene: 13. This CDR3 is 15 amino acids long. As DNA, the CDR3 is TGTGCCAGCCGTCGGTTGGCGGGAGAACGCAATGAGCAGTTCTTC. Translating it yields CASRRLAGERNEQFF.

The J gene is TRBJ2-1, the V gene TRBV6-8, with 12 bases lining up with TRBD2. The CDR3 totals 16 residues. Germline assignment: CDR1 MNHGY and CDR2 SAAAGT. V dropped 7 bases and J dropped 5; count of bases not matched to a gene: 9. The CDR3 DNA reads TGTGCCAGCAACGCCCGGACTAGCGGGGCCGACAATGAGCAGTTCTTC. As protein: CASNARTSGADNEQFF.

The chain uses TRBV2 and TRBJ2-7, with TRBD2 matching 8 bases. The V and J ends lost 6 bases and 2 bases, in that order; junction bases with no gene match: 6. The CDR3 consists of 14 residues. CDR1 and CDR2 from the germline V gene are SNHLY and FYNNEI. CDR3 nucleotides: TGTGCCAGCAGGGAGCGGGAGCCAACCTACGAGCAGTACTTC. Translated: CASREREPTYEQYF.

The chain couples TRBV19 to TRBJ1-4; 7 nucleotides line up with TRBD1. V gave up 6 bases and J gave up 8 bases; unmatched junction bases: 12. The CDR3 extends over 15 amino acids. The germline CDR1 and CDR2 sequences are LNHDA and SQIVND (reference sequence). The CDR3 DNA reads as TGTGCCAGTAGCGAATTGACAGGGCCCGCCGAAAAACTGTTTTTT. This codes for CASSELTGPAEKLFF.

V is TRBV7-3 and J is TRBJ2-3; possible D gene TRBD2, 7 bases. The CDR3 length is 17 residues. Trimming stripped 5 bases from V and 4 bases from J, with 22 bases between. Germline values: CDR1 SGHTA, CDR2 FQGTGA. CDR3 residues: CASSQHFRRGGPDTQYF. The CDR3 nucleotides are TGTGCCAGCAGCCAACATTTCCGGAGGGGGGGCCCAGATACGCAGTATTTT.

The V and J genes are TRBV6-5 and TRBJ1-1; a possible D gene is TRBD1 (5 bases). From germline, CDR1 is MNHEY and CDR2 SVGAGI. This CDR3 has 13 amino acids. The V gene lost 2 bases and the J gene lost 6 bases, with 10 bases spanning the gap. The CDR3 nucleotides read TGTGCCAGCAGTTACGCCAGGGCGGCTGAAGCTTTCTTT. It codes for CASSYARAAEAFF.

V and J are TRBV27 and TRBJ2-1; 10 nucleotides agree with TRBD2. The CDR3 consists of 15 residues. Germline loops: CDR1 MNHEY, CDR2 SMNVEV (reference sequence). V gave up 4 bases and J gave up 2 bases; unmatched junction bases: 2. The CDR3 sequence is CASSYLAGAYNEQFF. The CDR3 region has the DNA TGTGCCAGCAGTTACCTAGCGGGAGCCTACAATGAGCAGTTCTTC.

About this clone: The junction shows a germline mismatch at one end, possibly a read error. This sequence joins TRBV15 and TRBJ2-7; 7 bases are shared with TRBD1. Germline V gives CDR1 LNHNV, CDR2 YYDKDF (reference sequence). The CDR3 extends over 14 amino acids. The CDR3 coding sequence is TGTGCCACCTCAACTCGGGACAGAGCCTCATGGGCGGACTTC. Amino acids: CATSTRDRASWADF.